A selection of T cell receptor beta chains follows, all from one sample in a study of blood T cell repertoires in COVID-19. Produced via immunoSEQ multiplex PCR; TCRdb's table is partial and in-frame only. This sample has some 250,000 clones, with 75% to 90% found just once. The specimen was peripheral blood. The origin of the receptors is a man aged 25-45 years with active or convalescent COVID-19. Each CDR3 is given without its conserved first and last residue.

v_gene	j_gene	CDR3aa
TRBV15	TRBJ1-4	ATSRGTGSLEKLF
TRBV7-9	TRBJ2-1	ASSFPLSSYNEQF
TRBV27	TRBJ1-5	ASRSGQNDGNQPQH
TRBV11-2	TRBJ1-4	ASSIYTATNEKLF
TRBV7-7	TRBJ2-2	ASSSTANTGELF
TRBV3-1/TRBV3-2	TRBJ1-1	ASIAPVKGSEAF
TRBV29-1	TRBJ1-1	SAQWDRENTEAF
TRBV30	TRBJ1-1	AWMEHTNTEAF
TRBV12-3/TRBV12-4	TRBJ1-2	ASSFTRDRGYT
TRBV7-9	TRBJ2-1	ASSRDSSGKSSYNEQF
TRBV7-2	TRBJ2-7	ASSLVADYEQY
TRBV5-6	TRBJ2-5	ASSLVRAGGQETQY
TRBV27	TRBJ1-5	ASSLRQVNQPQH
TRBV12-3/TRBV12-4	TRBJ2-5	ASSNPTIETQY
TRBV9	TRBJ2-3	ASSPQQVSTDTQY
TRBV10-2	TRBJ1-2	ASTDDGQGYT
TRBV9	TRBJ2-2	ASSTTPTDSQNTGELF
TRBV4-1	TRBJ2-7	ASSHASGGPAYEQY
TRBV4-3	TRBJ1-6	ASSQDRSSYNSPLH
TRBV11-2	TRBJ2-1	ASSLSGLPFEQF
TRBV11-2	TRBJ1-6	ASSFRETEPLH
TRBV2	TRBJ1-2	ASSGQLYYGYT
TRBV10-2	TRBJ2-7	ASSESEGQY
TRBV25-1	TRBJ2-2	ASSGDRDTGELF
TRBV27	TRBJ2-1	ASGGGPYSYNEQF
TRBV7-3	TRBJ2-3	ASSLTAQSTDTQY
TRBV6-5	TRBJ1-4	ASSYSTGINEKLF
TRBV12-5	TRBJ1-1	ASGLGQGLEDTEAF
TRBV18	TRBJ2-7	ASSSAPGQGLLIYEQY
TRBV19	TRBJ2-7	ASSVTSGPSYEQY
TRBV5-1	TRBJ2-1	ASSPQGDSYNEQF
TRBV6-5	TRBJ1-1	ASSTRTQEAF
TRBV7-2	TRBJ1-1	ASSTQQGVHTEAF
TRBV3-1/TRBV3-2	TRBJ2-7	ASSRATYEQY
TRBV27	TRBJ2-1	ASSPGLGGNEQF
TRBV3-1/TRBV3-2	TRBJ2-5	ASSLRGFQETQY
TRBV2	TRBJ1-3	ASSEASVGASTGNTIY